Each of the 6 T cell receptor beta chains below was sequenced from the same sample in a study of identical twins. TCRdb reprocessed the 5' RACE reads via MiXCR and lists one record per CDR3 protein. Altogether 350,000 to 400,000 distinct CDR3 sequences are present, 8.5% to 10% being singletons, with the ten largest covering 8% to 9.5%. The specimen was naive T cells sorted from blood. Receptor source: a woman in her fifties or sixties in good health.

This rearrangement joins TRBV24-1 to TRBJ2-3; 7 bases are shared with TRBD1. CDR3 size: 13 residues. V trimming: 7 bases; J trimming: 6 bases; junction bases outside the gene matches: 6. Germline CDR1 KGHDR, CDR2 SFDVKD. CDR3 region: CATRPRTGDTQYF. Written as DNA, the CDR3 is TGTGCCACCAGACCCCGGACAGGTGATACGCAGTATTTT.

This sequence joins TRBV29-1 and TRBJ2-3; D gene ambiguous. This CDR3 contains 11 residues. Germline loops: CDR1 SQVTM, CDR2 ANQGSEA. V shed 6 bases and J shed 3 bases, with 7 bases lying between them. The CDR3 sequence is CSVRRTDTQYF. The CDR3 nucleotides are TGCAGCGTGCGGCGGACAGATACGCAGTATTTT.

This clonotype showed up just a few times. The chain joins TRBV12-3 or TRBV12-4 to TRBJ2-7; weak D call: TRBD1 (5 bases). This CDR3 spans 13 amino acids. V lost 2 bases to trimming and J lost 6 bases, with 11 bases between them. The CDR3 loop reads CASSLRVQGEQYV. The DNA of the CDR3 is TGTGCCAGCAGTTTAAGGGTTCAGGGCGAGCAGTACGTC.

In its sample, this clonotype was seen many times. The CDR3 here is CASQKSVSGTGELFF. CDR3 DNA sequence: TGTGCCAGCCAAAAGAGTGTTAGCGGCACCGGGGAGCTGTTTTTT. The chain carries TRBV12-3 or TRBV12-4 and TRBJ2-2, with D maybe TRBD2 (6 bases). Trimming stripped 8 bases from V and 4 bases from J, with 17 bases between. This CDR3 is 15 amino acids long.

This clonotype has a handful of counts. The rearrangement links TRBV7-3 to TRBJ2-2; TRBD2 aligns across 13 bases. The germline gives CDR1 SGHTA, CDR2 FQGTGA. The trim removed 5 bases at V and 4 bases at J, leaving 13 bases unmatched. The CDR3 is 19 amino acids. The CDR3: CASSNHHELAGGGTGELFF. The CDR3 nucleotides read TGTGCCAGCAGCAACCACCACGAACTAGCGGGAGGGGGCACCGGGGAGCTGTTTTTT.

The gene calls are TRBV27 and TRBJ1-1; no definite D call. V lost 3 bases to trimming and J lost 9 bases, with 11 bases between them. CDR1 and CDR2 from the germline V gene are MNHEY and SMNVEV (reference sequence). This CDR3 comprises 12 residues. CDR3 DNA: TGTGCCAGCAGTTTCGTAGGTTCGAAAGCTTTCTTT. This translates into CASSFVGSKAFF.